The rows below give T cell receptor beta chains drawn from one sample of a study of type 1 and type 2 diabetes patients. TCRdb re-called the multiplex PCR reads through MiXCR, storing one row per CDR3 protein. The sample contains 250,000 or so distinct CDR3 sequences, over 45% of which appear only once. Sequencing was done on a sample of peripheral blood mononuclear cells (PBMCs). The receptors were sampled from a man between 18 and 29 years old with type 2 diabetes. Both conserved end residues are part of each CDR3. D genes are given only for firm matches. Clone size is given for some rows only: seen once, a few or many times, or a class if the clone is expanded.

v_call: TRBV6-5
j_call: TRBJ1-2
clone_size: -
d_call: -
cdr3_aa: CASRLGRTVNGYTF
cdr3_nt: TGTGCCAGCAGGTTAGGGCGGACAGTGAATGGCTACACCTTC

v_call: TRBV7-9
j_call: TRBJ2-5
clone_size: few
d_call: -
cdr3_aa: CASSGGGETQYF
cdr3_nt: TGTGCCAGCAGCGGTGGAGGAGAGACCCAGTACTTC

v_call: TRBV30
j_call: TRBJ2-7
clone_size: -
d_call: TRBD2
cdr3_aa: CAWTNYRTSGSSGYEQYF
cdr3_nt: TGTGCCTGGACCAATTACCGGACTAGCGGGAGTTCGGGCTACGAGCAGTACTTC

v_call: TRBV19
j_call: TRBJ2-3
clone_size: -
d_call: TRBD2
cdr3_aa: CASRTRRAEDTQYF
cdr3_nt: TGTGCCAGCCGGACTAGGCGGGCGGAGGATACGCAGTATTTT

v_call: TRBV5-1
j_call: TRBJ2-5
clone_size: -
d_call: -
cdr3_aa: CASSLQGKQETQYF
cdr3_nt: TGCGCCAGCAGCTTGCAGGGGAAGCAAGAGACCCAGTACTTC

v_call: TRBV2
j_call: TRBJ2-7
clone_size: few
d_call: -
cdr3_aa: CASSDQGSEQYF
cdr3_nt: TGTGCCAGCAGCGACCAGGGAAGCGAGCAGTACTTC

v_call: TRBV12-3/TRBV12-4
j_call: TRBJ2-1
clone_size: -
d_call: -
cdr3_aa: CASSLLWGGLDEQFF
cdr3_nt: TGTGCCAGCAGTTTATTGTGGGGGGGCCTAGATGAGCAGTTCTTC

v_call: TRBV10-1
j_call: TRBJ2-3
clone_size: -
d_call: -
cdr3_aa: CASSESSLGDTQYF
cdr3_nt: TGCGCCAGCAGTGAGTCGAGCCTCGGAGATACGCAGTATTTT

v_call: TRBV20-1
j_call: TRBJ2-3
clone_size: -
d_call: TRBD2
cdr3_aa: CSARGGLAGSDTQYF
cdr3_nt: TGCAGTGCTAGAGGGGGACTAGCGGGGTCAGATACGCAGTATTTT

v_call: TRBV20-1
j_call: TRBJ1-1
clone_size: -
d_call: -
cdr3_aa: CSARGIAATYNTEAFF
cdr3_nt: TGCAGTGCTCGCGGGATAGCAGCGACCTACAACACTGAAGCTTTCTTT

v_call: TRBV19
j_call: TRBJ1-2
clone_size: -
d_call: -
cdr3_aa: CASSPDSYGYTF
cdr3_nt: TGTGCCAGTAGCCCGGACAGCTATGGCTACACCTTC

v_call: TRBV19
j_call: TRBJ1-2
clone_size: -
d_call: -
cdr3_aa: CASSPTRTNYGYTF
cdr3_nt: TGTGCCAGTAGCCCTACCCGGACAAACTATGGCTACACCTTC

v_call: TRBV7-2
j_call: TRBJ2-3
clone_size: few
d_call: -
cdr3_aa: CASSLASRGDTQYF
cdr3_nt: TGTGCCAGCAGCTTAGCGTCCAGGGGTGATACGCAGTATTTT

v_call: TRBV20-1
j_call: TRBJ2-3
clone_size: -
d_call: -
cdr3_aa: CSARTGLTTDTQYF
cdr3_nt: TGCAGTGCTAGAACGGGGTTGACGACAGATACGCAGTATTTT

v_call: TRBV29-1
j_call: TRBJ1-1
clone_size: -
d_call: -
cdr3_aa: CSVGWAATEAFF
cdr3_nt: TGCAGCGTTGGATGGGCAGCCACTGAAGCTTTCTTT

v_call: TRBV20-1
j_call: TRBJ1-1
clone_size: -
d_call: TRBD1
cdr3_aa: CSAGVEGAEGTEAFF
cdr3_nt: TGCAGTGCCGGGGTGGAGGGGGCGGAAGGCACTGAAGCTTTCTTT

v_call: TRBV10-2
j_call: TRBJ2-7
clone_size: many
d_call: -
cdr3_aa: CASTEGRKTYEQYF
cdr3_nt: TGCGCCAGCACCGAAGGGAGGAAGACCTACGAGCAGTACTTC

v_call: TRBV19
j_call: TRBJ2-7
clone_size: -
d_call: -
cdr3_aa: CASSRTDSYEQYF
cdr3_nt: TGTGCCAGTAGTAGAACAGACTCCTACGAGCAGTACTTC

v_call: TRBV27
j_call: TRBJ1-6
clone_size: -
d_call: -
cdr3_aa: CASSLGPPYSPLHF
cdr3_nt: TGTGCCAGCAGTTTGGGCCCACCCTATTCACCCCTCCACTTT

v_call: TRBV6-6
j_call: TRBJ2-7
clone_size: few
d_call: -
cdr3_aa: CASSLMGYSSYEQYF
cdr3_nt: TGTGCCAGCAGTCTGATGGGCTATTCTAGTTACGAGCAGTACTTC

v_call: TRBV6-1
j_call: TRBJ1-6
clone_size: -
d_call: -
cdr3_aa: CASSEAGGNTYNSPLHF
cdr3_nt: TGTGCCAGCAGTGAAGCCGGGGGGAACACCTATAATTCACCCCTCCACTTT

v_call: TRBV25-1
j_call: TRBJ2-7
clone_size: -
d_call: -
cdr3_aa: CASSPRTAYRGGCTF
cdr3_nt: TGTGCCAGCAGTCCCCGGACGGCCTATCGGGGTGGCTGCACCTTC

v_call: TRBV6-6
j_call: TRBJ1-1
clone_size: few
d_call: -
cdr3_aa: CASSGGGLDPEAFF
cdr3_nt: TGTGCCAGCAGCGGAGGGGGGCTGGATCCTGAAGCTTTCTTT

v_call: TRBV9
j_call: TRBJ2-7
clone_size: few
d_call: TRBD1
cdr3_aa: CASSVGQGLSYEQYF
cdr3_nt: TGTGCCAGCAGCGTAGGACAGGGCCTCTCCTACGAGCAGTACTTC

v_call: TRBV29-1
j_call: TRBJ2-7
clone_size: few
d_call: TRBD1
cdr3_aa: CSVVGDSRSYEQYF
cdr3_nt: TGCAGCGTTGTGGGGGACAGCCGATCCTACGAGCAGTACTTC

v_call: TRBV7-9
j_call: TRBJ2-7
clone_size: -
d_call: -
cdr3_aa: CASSLHAGQSYEQYF
cdr3_nt: TGTGCCAGCAGCTTACACGCCGGGCAGAGCTACGAGCAGTACTTC

v_call: TRBV19
j_call: TRBJ1-5
clone_size: -
d_call: -
cdr3_aa: CASNQGRLDQPQHF
cdr3_nt: TGTGCCAGTAATCAGGGTAGGTTGGATCAGCCCCAGCATTTT

v_call: TRBV6-6
j_call: TRBJ1-1
clone_size: -
d_call: -
cdr3_aa: CASWELNTEAFF
cdr3_nt: TGTGCCAGCTGGGAGTTGAACACTGAAGCTTTCTTT

v_call: TRBV20-1
j_call: TRBJ1-1
clone_size: -
d_call: TRBD1
cdr3_aa: CSASTGQGRTEAFF
cdr3_nt: TGCAGTGCTAGCACCGGACAGGGCAGAACTGAAGCTTTCTTT

v_call: TRBV15
j_call: TRBJ1-3
clone_size: -
d_call: -
cdr3_aa: CATSPSGNTIYF
cdr3_nt: TGTGCCACCAGCCCCTCTGGAAACACCATATATTTT

v_call: TRBV29-1
j_call: TRBJ2-1
clone_size: -
d_call: -
cdr3_aa: CSVEDGYNEQFF
cdr3_nt: TGCAGCGTGGAGGACGGGTACAATGAGCAGTTCTTC

v_call: TRBV7-9
j_call: TRBJ2-2
clone_size: -
d_call: -
cdr3_aa: CASSLVSWDPGELFF
cdr3_nt: TGTGCCAGCAGCTTAGTTTCGTGGGACCCCGGGGAGCTGTTTTTT

v_call: TRBV28
j_call: TRBJ2-7
clone_size: -
d_call: -
cdr3_aa: CASSLGGLYPYEQYF
cdr3_nt: TGTGCCAGCAGTTTGGGGGGACTGTACCCATACGAGCAGTACTTC

v_call: TRBV7-2
j_call: TRBJ2-7
clone_size: few
d_call: TRBD2
cdr3_aa: CASSDPGLTYEQYF
cdr3_nt: TGTGCCAGCAGCGACCCGGGACTAACCTACGAGCAGTACTTC

v_call: TRBV4-3
j_call: TRBJ2-1
clone_size: few
d_call: -
cdr3_aa: CASSQATGLGNEQFF
cdr3_nt: TGCGCCAGCAGCCAAGCCACGGGTCTAGGGAATGAGCAGTTCTTC

v_call: TRBV5-6
j_call: TRBJ2-1
clone_size: -
d_call: TRBD2
cdr3_aa: CASILTGGTNEQFF
cdr3_nt: TGTGCCAGCATTCTGACGGGAGGTACGAATGAGCAGTTCTTC

v_call: TRBV27
j_call: TRBJ1-2
clone_size: -
d_call: -
cdr3_aa: CASSLLGAGLDGYTF
cdr3_nt: TGTGCCAGCAGTTTATTGGGAGCGGGTCTGGACGGCTACACCTTC

v_call: TRBV27
j_call: TRBJ1-5
clone_size: few
d_call: -
cdr3_aa: CASSENSNQPQHF
cdr3_nt: TGTGCCAGCAGCGAGAATAGCAATCAGCCCCAGCATTTT

v_call: TRBV10-3
j_call: TRBJ1-1
clone_size: few
d_call: -
cdr3_aa: CAIGGGSTEAFF
cdr3_nt: TGTGCCATCGGAGGGGGTAGCACTGAAGCTTTCTTT

v_call: TRBV9
j_call: TRBJ2-5
clone_size: -
d_call: -
cdr3_aa: CASSQGSVQGPQETQYF
cdr3_nt: TGTGCCAGCAGCCAAGGCAGCGTCCAAGGGCCCCAAGAGACCCAGTACTTC

v_call: TRBV7-6
j_call: TRBJ2-5
clone_size: -
d_call: -
cdr3_aa: CASSLAGTMVETQYF
cdr3_nt: TGTGCCAGCAGCTTAGCGGGGACAATGGTAGAGACCCAGTACTTC

v_call: TRBV7-2
j_call: TRBJ2-5
clone_size: -
d_call: -
cdr3_aa: CASSLGYQGRQETQYF
cdr3_nt: TGTGCCAGCAGCTTAGGGTACCAGGGGAGGCAAGAGACCCAGTACTTC

v_call: TRBV13
j_call: TRBJ2-1
clone_size: -
d_call: -
cdr3_aa: CASSRLKSPKIYNEQFF
cdr3_nt: TGTGCCAGCAGCCGACTGAAGTCCCCGAAGATTTACAATGAGCAGTTCTTC

v_call: TRBV12-3/TRBV12-4
j_call: TRBJ1-1
clone_size: -
d_call: -
cdr3_aa: CASLRGTEAFF
cdr3_nt: TGTGCCAGCCTGAGGGGGACTGAAGCTTTCTTT

v_call: TRBV11-1
j_call: TRBJ2-6
clone_size: few
d_call: -
cdr3_aa: CASRGRIFGANVLTF
cdr3_nt: TGTGCCAGCAGGGGAAGAATTTTTGGGGCCAACGTCCTGACTTTC

v_call: TRBV29-1
j_call: TRBJ2-7
clone_size: few
d_call: TRBD1
cdr3_aa: CSGSDRGTYEQYF
cdr3_nt: TGCAGCGGATCGGACAGGGGGACCTACGAGCAGTACTTC

v_call: TRBV7-6
j_call: TRBJ2-5
clone_size: -
d_call: TRBD2
cdr3_aa: CASSFLMGLAGEQETQYF
cdr3_nt: TGTGCCAGCAGCTTCCTCATGGGACTAGCGGGGGAGCAAGAGACCCAGTACTTC

v_call: TRBV7-2
j_call: TRBJ2-5
clone_size: -
d_call: -
cdr3_aa: CASSQNRGQSGQETQYF
cdr3_nt: TGTGCCAGCAGCCAAAATAGAGGACAGTCGGGGCAAGAGACCCAGTACTTC

v_call: TRBV10-3
j_call: TRBJ2-7
clone_size: -
d_call: TRBD2
cdr3_aa: CASGTSGGHGGEQYF
cdr3_nt: TGTGCCTCGGGGACTAGCGGGGGGCACGGGGGCGAGCAGTACTTC

v_call: TRBV30
j_call: TRBJ2-7
clone_size: -
d_call: -
cdr3_aa: CAWGRYEQYF
cdr3_nt: TGCGCCTGGGGGCGCTACGAGCAGTACTTC

v_call: TRBV6-1
j_call: TRBJ2-1
clone_size: -
d_call: TRBD2
cdr3_aa: CASSYPTSGGGSYNEQFF
cdr3_nt: TGTGCCAGCAGTTACCCGACTAGCGGGGGGGGTTCCTACAATGAGCAGTTCTTC